The next 12 T cell receptor beta chains were all read from a single sample in a study of T cell clonality in common variable immunodeficiency. Generated by immunoSEQ multiplex PCR, the TCRdb table keeps only in-frame clones and is missing some. This sample includes approximately 60,000 clones with no singletons; its ten biggest clones take up 0.83%. The sequencing sample was made of peripheral blood mononuclear cells. These receptors came from a person between 18 and 75 years old in good health.

This clone came up many times. The observed sequence ends 3 residues before the CDR3 terminus, with the missing tail filled in from the germline J gene. This chain connects TRBV10-3 to TRBJ1-1; possible D gene TRBD1, 6 bases. In germline, CDR1 is ENHRY, CDR2 SYGVKD. V lost 0 bases and J lost 1, with 12 bases in between. The CDR3 has 16 amino acids. The sequenced CDR3 bases are TGTGCCATCAGTGAGTCCGGAGGGGGACAGAACACTGAA. It specifies CAISESGGGQNTE. The CDR3 as a whole reads CAISESGGGQNTEAFF.

Concerning this clone itself: The read ends 3 residues early relative to the CDR3; the germline J gene fills the gap. The chain recombines TRBV19 with TRBJ1-2; D not certain. CDR1 LNHDA and CDR2 SQIVND come from the germline V gene (reference sequence). The CDR3 runs to 13 residues. CDR3 amino acids: CASSPRTSDDYTF. CDR3 bases read: TGTGCCAGTAGTCCCCGGACTAGCGATGAC.

Many counts were recorded for this clone. The CDR3 end falls 3 residues outside the read, so it is completed with the germline J gene. The chain links TRBV10-1 to TRBJ2-7, with 9 positions matching TRBD2. Germline V gene lookup returns CDR1 WNHNN and CDR2 SYGVQD (reference sequence). The junction had 7 bases not matched to a gene; V was cut back by 11 bases and J by 2 bases. The CDR3 length is 13 residues. CDR3: CALSGGRAYEQYF. CDR3 bases read: TGCGCCCTAAGTGGCGGGAGGGCCTACGAG.

This clone was recorded at least ten times. The read ends 3 residues early relative to the CDR3; the germline J gene fills the gap. The gene calls are TRBV20-1 and TRBJ1-6; unclear D gene. V gave up 0 bases and J gave up 10 bases, with 4 bases separating them. Germline CDR1 reads DFQATT; CDR2 reads SNEGSKA (reference sequence). CDR3 length: 11 amino acids. This chain's CDR3 is CSAREGSPLHF. CDR3 DNA, as far as it was read: TGCAGTGCTAGAGAAGGCTCACCC.

This clone was seen ten or more times. The CDR3 end lies 3 residues beyond the end of the read and is filled in from the germline J gene. The rearrangement joins TRBV10-3 to TRBJ1-1, with a tentative D call TRBD1 (5 bases). Germline V gene data show CDR1 as ENHRY and CDR2 as SYGVKD. V shed 8 bases and J shed 3 bases, with 13 bases lying between them. The CDR3 runs to 13 residues. Partial CDR3 DNA: TGTGCCATCGCCCGGGGGAGAGACACTGAA. This sequence encodes CAIARGRDTE. The full-length CDR3 reads as CAIARGRDTEAFF.

This clone was observed many times. Read data end 3 residues before the CDR3 end; the end is taken from the germline J gene. This sequence joins TRBV5-5 and TRBJ1-2, with D uncertain. The CDR3 is 14 residues long. Germline-derived CDR1 and CDR2 are SGHKS and YYEKEE (reference sequence). Trimming left V 4 bases short and J 2 bases short, with 12 bases between. The CDR3 is CASSPSHSNYGYTF. The DNA read from the CDR3 is TGTGCCAGCAGCCCCTCTCACAGCAACTATGGC.

This clone was seen ten or more times. The CDR3 end falls 3 residues outside the read, so it is completed with the germline J gene. This chain joins TRBV20-1 and TRBJ2-1; 10 bases match TRBD2. The CDR3 runs 17 residues. Germline V gene lookup returns CDR1 DFQATT and CDR2 SNEGSKA (reference sequence). Trimming at V came to 2 bases and at J to 4 bases, leaving 11 bases not matched to a gene. CDR3: CSARSSGRPIFYNEQFF. Incomplete CDR3 DNA: TGCAGTGCTAGAAGTAGCGGGAGGCCTATTTTTTACAATGAG.

This clone was recorded a few times. The read gets to within 3 residues of the CDR3 end, and the germline J gene fills in the rest. The chain carries TRBV30 and TRBJ2-4; 7 bases fit TRBD2. Germline V lookup: CDR1 GTSNPN, CDR2 SVGIG (reference sequence). CDR3 length: 15 amino acids. The CDR3 is CASSPWGGRGPGQYF. The covered CDR3 bases are TGTGCCTCCTCCCCGTGGGGGGGACGGGGTCCTGGT.

As for this clone: The read falls 3 residues short of the CDR3 end, and the missing part is taken from the germline J gene. The chain links TRBV25-1 to TRBJ2-1; 13 bases are shared with TRBD2. The V gene end was trimmed by 4 bases and the J gene end by 4 bases; junction bases not matched to a gene: 7. The germline V gene encodes CDR1 MGHDK and CDR2 SYGVNS. There are 17 residues in the CDR3. This CDR3 is CASSGSGTSGAYNEQFF. CDR3 bases read: TGTGCCAGCAGTGGCTCCGGGACTAGCGGGGCTTACAATGAG.

This clone was detected many times. The CDR3 is cut off 3 residues early in the read; its end comes from the germline J gene. This chain links TRBV5-6 with TRBJ1-2; TRBD1 matches 9 bases. Losses at the gene ends were 4 bases for V and 3 bases for J; bases not matched to a gene: 7. Per the germline V gene, CDR1 is SGHDT and CDR2 is YYEEEE. The CDR3 is 15 residues long. CDR3 protein: CASSATDRGDYGYTF. CDR3 bases read: TGTGCCAGCAGCGCGACGGACAGGGGAGACTATGGC.

This clone was seen a few times. This could be a read error, since a much larger clone is one nucleotide away. The read ends 3 residues before the CDR3 terminus; that terminus is restored from the germline J gene. V is TRBV5-1 and J is TRBJ2-2, with D perhaps TRBD1 (5 bases). The CDR3 is 15 residues long. Germline V gene sequence: CDR1 SGHRS, CDR2 YFSETQ. CDR3 sequence reads: CASSLVGAGANVLFF. Incomplete CDR3 DNA: TGCGCCAGCAGCTTGGTAGGGGCTGGGGCCAACGTG.

The table lists this clone with a few counts. With the read ending 3 residues before the CDR3 end, the germline J gene is used to fill in that end. The chain uses TRBV7-9 and TRBJ2-3, with D maybe TRBD2 (5 bases). This CDR3 has 15 residues. V shed 3 bases and J shed 1 base, with 11 bases lying between them. CDR1 and CDR2 (germline): SEHNR, FQNEAQ (reference sequence). The sequenced part of the CDR3 DNA is TGTGCCAGCAGCTTTGGTGGTAGCGGCACAGATACG. This gives the protein CASSFGGSGTDT. The whole CDR3 sequence is CASSFGGSGTDTQYF.